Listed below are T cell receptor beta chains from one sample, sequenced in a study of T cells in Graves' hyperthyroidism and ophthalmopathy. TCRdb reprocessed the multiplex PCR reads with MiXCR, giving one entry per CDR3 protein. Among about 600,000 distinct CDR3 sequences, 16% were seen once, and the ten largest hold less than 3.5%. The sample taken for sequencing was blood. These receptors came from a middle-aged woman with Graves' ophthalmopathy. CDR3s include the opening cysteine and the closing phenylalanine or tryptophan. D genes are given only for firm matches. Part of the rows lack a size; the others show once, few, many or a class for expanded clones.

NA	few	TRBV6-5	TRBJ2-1	CASSYSQGPMNEQFF	TGTGCCAGCAGTTACAGTCAGGGACCTATGAATGAGCAGTTCTTC
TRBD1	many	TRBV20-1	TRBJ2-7	CSARGQGNGEQYF	TGCAGTGCTAGAGGACAGGGGAATGGCGAGCAGTACTTC
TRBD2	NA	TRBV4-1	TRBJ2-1	CASSQGGGRGYNEQFF	TGCGCCAGCAGCCAAGGGGGCGGGAGAGGTTACAATGAGCAGTTCTTC
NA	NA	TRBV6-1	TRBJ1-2	CASSEAMSIGQIYGYTF	TGTGCCAGCAGTGAAGCAATGTCGATCGGACAGATCTATGGCTACACCTTC
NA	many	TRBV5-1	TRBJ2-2	CASSLAPQSTGELFF	TGCGCCAGCAGCTTGGCCCCTCAGTCTACCGGGGAGCTGTTTTTT
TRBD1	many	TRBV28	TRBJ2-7	CAAVPGQGVLWSYEQYF	TGTGCCGCAGTCCCGGGACAGGGGGTACTATGGTCCTACGAGCAGTACTTC
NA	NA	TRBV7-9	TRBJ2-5	CASTQGSWETQYF	TGTGCCAGCACACAAGGGAGTTGGGAGACCCAGTACTTC
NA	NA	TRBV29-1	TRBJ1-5	CSVSVGQPYEGQPRHF	TGCAGCGTTTCTGTCGGACAGCCCTACGAAGGTCAGCCCCGGCATTTT
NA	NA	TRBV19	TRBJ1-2	CASSALGRSLYGYTF	TGTGCCAGTAGTGCTTTGGGCAGGAGCCTCTATGGCTACACCTTC
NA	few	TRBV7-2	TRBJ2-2	CASSPPGAVFRGELFF	TGTGCCAGCAGCCCTCCAGGGGCTGTCTTCAGGGGGGAGCTGTTTTTT
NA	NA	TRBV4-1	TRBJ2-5	CASSQGLGGAETQYF	TGCGCCAGCAGCCAAGGATTGGGAGGAGCAGAGACCCAGTACTTC
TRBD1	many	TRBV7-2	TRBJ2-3	CASSAQGALNTQYF	TGTGCCAGCAGCGCTCAGGGGGCGCTTAATACGCAGTATTTT
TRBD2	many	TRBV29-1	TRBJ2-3	CSVHFREARPADTQYF	TGCAGCGTTCACTTCCGGGAGGCGCGTCCGGCAGATACGCAGTATTTT
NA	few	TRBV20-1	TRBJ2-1	CSAPNRAGVENEQFF	TGCAGTGCCCCGAACAGGGCGGGAGTCGAAAATGAGCAGTTCTTC
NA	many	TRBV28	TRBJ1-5	CASSLPGAVNNQPQHF	TGTGCCAGCAGTTTACCCGGGGCAGTAAACAATCAGCCCCAGCATTTT